This TCR beta chain was retrieved from a study of low-dose radiotherapy and immunotherapy resistance in tumors. The CDR3 runs to 11 residues. Germline lookup yields CDR1 ENHRY and CDR2 SYGVKD. Trimming removed 3 bases from V and 7 bases from J, with 7 bases in between. This clonotype turned up a few times. A far larger clone differs by one base, so this is likely a read error. Gene-specific TRAV and TRBV primers were used for first-strand cDNA, covering alpha and beta chains. With a constant-region primer and a V-primer adapter, TCRs were subjected to roughly 20 PCR cycles of amplification. From the reads, TCRdb called clonotypes with MiXCR, one entry per CDR3 protein. The sample holds around 100,000 distinct CDR3 sequences; less than 25% are singletons and the top ten take approximately 4%. Time point defined: after trial treatment. Treatment: LDRT plus nivolumab, ipilimumab, low-dose cyclophosphamide and aspirin (RACIN trial).

Sequenced material: PBMCs, taken after low-dose radiotherapy plus immunotherapy. V is TRBV10-3 and J is TRBJ2-7; D is ambiguous. This TCR derives from a male donor with prostate cancer. The DNA for the CDR3 is TGTGCCATCAGTGACGCGGATGAGCAGTACTTC. Translated: CAISDADEQYF.